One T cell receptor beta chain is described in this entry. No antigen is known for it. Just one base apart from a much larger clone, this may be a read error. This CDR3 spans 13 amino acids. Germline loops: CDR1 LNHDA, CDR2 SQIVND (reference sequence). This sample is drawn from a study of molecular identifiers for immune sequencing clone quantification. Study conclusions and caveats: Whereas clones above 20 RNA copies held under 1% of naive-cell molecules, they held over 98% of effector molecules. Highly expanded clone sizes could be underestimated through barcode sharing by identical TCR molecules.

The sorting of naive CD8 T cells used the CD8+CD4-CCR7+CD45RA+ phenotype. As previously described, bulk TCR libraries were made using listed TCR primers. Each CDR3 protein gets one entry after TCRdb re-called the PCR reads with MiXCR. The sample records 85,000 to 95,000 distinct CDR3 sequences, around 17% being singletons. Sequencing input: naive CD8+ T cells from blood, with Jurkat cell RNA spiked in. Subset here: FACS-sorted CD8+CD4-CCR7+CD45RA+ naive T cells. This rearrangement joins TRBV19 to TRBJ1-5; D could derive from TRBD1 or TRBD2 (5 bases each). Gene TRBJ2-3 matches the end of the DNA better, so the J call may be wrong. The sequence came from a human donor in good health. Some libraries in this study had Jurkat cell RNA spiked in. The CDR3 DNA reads TGTGCCAGTAGGTGGGGGAGCAATCAGCCCCAGTATTTT. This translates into CASRWGSNQPQYF.